The T cell receptor beta chain described here comes from a study of regulatory T cells in long-lasting Graves disease (TCRdb year 2021). Context from the whole study: Antithyroid drugs had been taken for less than 3 months by newly diagnosed Graves' disease patients. Peripheral blood TCR sequencing and RNA sequencing compared persistent Graves' disease patients with newly diagnosed Graves' disease patients. The study took place in China and was registered as a clinical trial. A total of roughly 35 samples underwent TCR sequencing: about 13 from persistent and roughly 20 from newly diagnosed Graves' disease patients.

This clonotype was seen a handful of times. The target of this receptor is not known. No much larger clonotype is one base removed from it; base qualities were not supplied. For this chain, trimming is 6 bases at the V end and 1 base at the J end, and the number of junction bases without a gene match is 5. Counted from cysteine to phenylalanine, this CDR3 has 15 amino acids. CDR3 DNA is the only sequence kept; it has 45 bases, read in frame from the first base. Sequences MGHRA (CDR1) and YSYEKL (CDR2) are obtained from the germline V gene. This specimen's time point label, per the study, means: newly diagnosed GD, antithyroid drugs for less than 3 months. For both TCR sequencing and RNA sequencing, RNA was extracted from PBMCs in TRIzol. The diagnosis of Graves' disease followed American Thyroid Association guidelines. Patients were recruited from an endocrinology department in Xi'an, China. Each patient gave about 8.1 milliliters of peripheral blood, collected in an EDTA anticoagulant tube. Ficoll Paque Plus density gradient separation was used to isolate PBMCs, and no further T cell sorting was performed. An Agilent 2100 Bioanalyzer and agarose gel were used to check RNA quality, while a NanoDrop 2000 measured RNA concentration.

Broad study findings and their caveats: Persistent Graves' disease patients showed lower TCR Shannon entropy and fewer highly expanded clones than newly diagnosed patients, suggesting clonal expansion. Persistent patients shared more public clonotypes among themselves (around 3,000) than newly diagnosed patients did (about 1,000). Sequencing and analysis were restricted to the TCR beta chain. The small sample size was acknowledged by the authors as a limitation that may reduce accuracy. Only peripheral blood was studied, because thyroid tissue, the primary lesion, was inaccessible. Preferential use of TRBV28, TRBJ1-2 and TRBJ2-5 was observed in persistent disease, whereas TRBV20-1 and TRBJ2-1 were favored in newly diagnosed disease.

Library preparation was by multiplex PCR. The listed sequencing device is Illumina HiSeq 4000. CDR3 regions were amplified by Arm-PCR with iRepertoire HTBI primers to construct TCR beta libraries. Before sequencing, the PCR products went through gel purification. The paper's processing steps were these. Across samples, some 62 TRBV and 15 or so TRBJ segments were identified and used for gene usage analysis of CDR3 amino acid clonotypes. COPE and FqMerger were used to merge the filtered high-quality paired reads into contigs. BLAST was used to align contigs to IMGT TRBV, TRBD and TRBJ reference genes, and CDR3 was defined according to IMGT. Highly expanded clones were defined as clonotypes with a frequency above 0.1%. Shannon entropy served as the measure of repertoire diversity, while the Gini coefficient captured V-J evenness. A clonotype was considered public if more than one individual shared it. TCRdb trimmed public reads at Q25 via fastp, called clones via MiXCR and kept in-frame beta chains. CDR3 protein duplicates are merged, each entry listing the most common genes and DNA. In this record, the V and J calls reflect TCRdb's handling and not the investigators' own analysis. In all, the sample holds 400,000 to 500,000 distinct CDR3 sequences, and about 14% of those were seen once. The ten largest clones take up over 15% of the sample.

These data were likewise used in another study, on T cells in Graves' hyperthyroidism and ophthalmopathy. Reported in the second study: Graves' hyperthyroidism was defined as stable when no progression to ophthalmopathy occurred over 18 months of follow-up. Hyperthyroidism patients were newly diagnosed, with disease duration under 2 months, and aged 18 to 65 years. Any patient with an uncontrolled infection, another autoimmune disease, pregnancy or lactation was excluded. Diagnoses were based on clinical symptoms, serum thyroxine and TRAb, thyroid ultrasound and orbital computed tomography. The TCR CDR3 was subjected to a first round of RT-PCR using the HTBI primer set and the Qiagen OneStep RT-PCR kit. Most expanded thyroid clonotypes (frequency above 0.001) were also found in blood, which suggests that blood repertoires may mirror thyroid immune responses. A 13 V-J signature model separated ophthalmopathy from stable hyperthyroidism, with about 88% sensitivity and roughly 84% specificity in cross-validation and 80%/75% in testing. In validation, the model predicted progression to ophthalmopathy with roughly 70% sensitivity and around 72% specificity, a median of about 6.7 months before onset. TCR V-J signatures able to tell the groups apart were searched for in a discovery cohort of around 95 patients, of whom roughly 42 had Graves' ophthalmopathy and around 58 had stable Graves' hyperthyroidism. Prospective prediction of ophthalmopathy was tested in an independent validation cohort of 18 to 20 hyperthyroidism patients and 17 patients who later progressed to ophthalmopathy. The 85 to 100 discovery patients were divided at random into training and test sets in a 7:3 ratio. In addition, the study compared T-cell repertoires in thyroid tissue and in blood from six Graves' hyperthyroidism patients. After blood sampling, hyperthyroidism patients were treated with methimazole at a starting dose of 30 mg daily, and ophthalmopathy patients were treated with high-dose intravenous methylprednisolone. The libraries were constructed in a second round of multiplex PCR and then size-selected and purified. Sequencing of the libraries was done on an Illumina HiSeq2000 using paired-end 100 bp reads. SOAPnuke was used to process the raw data, with reads discarded if the reads contained adapters or uncalled bases, had a mean Phred below 15, or lacked an exact constant-primer or identifier match. High-quality paired reads were merged with COPE v1.2.5, and unique nucleotide sequences were defined as clonotypes. MiTCR v1.1 was used to align clonotypes to the IMGT TRBV, TRBD and TRBJ reference segments. Analysis was restricted to V-J combinations with a frequency above 0.0001, which covered 98% to 99.2% of repertoires. A TCS score was defined as the ratio of F50 (clonal expansion) to E x V (chaos), with BLOSUM62-based TCRdist applied between CDR3 peptides within each V-J. Welch's t-statistics and random forest reduced fewer than 550 V-J features to about 13, which were used in a naive Bayes classifier (R e1071). Sample size was not statistically predetermined, and investigators were not blinded to group allocation. The paper reports TCR Vbeta CDR3 sequencing of fewer than 150 peripheral blood samples: over 40 ophthalmopathy, approximately 74 hyperthyroidism and 17 progressor patients.

This clonotype originated in a woman aged 50 to 60 with Graves disease. Donor details come from another sample of the same person, matched by shared clones. The input for sequencing was peripheral blood mononuclear cells (PBMCs), taken at new diagnosis, from a patient treated with antithyroid drugs. Rearrangement joined TRBV4-1 to TRBJ2-7, with 11 bases in between that match TRBD2. CDR3 region: CASSQTSGNSYEQYF. The DNA reads TGCGCCAGCAGTCAGACTAGCGGGAATTCCTACGAGCAGTACTTC.